The present TCR beta chain was sequenced within a study of control samples from healthy donors and cancer patients. The CDR3 extends over 15 amino acids. Unmatched junction bases numbered 7, after V lost 2 bases and J lost 5 bases. Germline V gene data show CDR1 as SGHNT and CDR2 as YYREEE (reference sequence). Profiling relied on immunoSEQ multiplex PCR, and the TCRdb table lists in-frame clones only, not all of them. In the table there are some 150,000 clones, about 91% of which are singletons. The chain recombines TRBV5-4 with TRBJ2-7, with 10 bases aligning to TRBD1. The clonotype comes from a man aged 25 to 40 in good health. What was sequenced was blood. The CDR3 sequence: CASSFLRDRGDEQYF. DNA for the CDR3: TGTGCCAGCAGCTTTCTTCGGGACAGGGGCGACGAGCAGTACTTC. The full variable domain, its missing parts supplied by reference TRBV5-4 and TRBJ2-7, is ETGVTQSPTHLIKTRGQQVTLRCSSQSGHNTVSWYQQALGQGPQFIFQYYREEENGRGNFPPRFSGLQFPNYSSELNVNALELDDSALYLCASSFLRDRGDEQYFGPGTRLTVT.